The entry below describes one T cell receptor (beta chain). The antigen is not known. This record comes from a study of T-cell memory formation after mild COVID-19. Study context: Clusters of TCRs were largely donor specific. Notes on the study in general: Cross-reactive memory seemingly joined, as some responding clones were found in pre-infection memory. What remained unconfirmed was the SARS-CoV-2 specificity of second-wave clones peaking on day 37. Day 15 to 85 contracting clones showed balanced CD4/CD8; later expanders leaned CD4+.

TCRdb fed the 5' RACE reads into MiXCR, producing one record per CDR3 protein. The sample has some 330,000 distinct CDR3 sequences, under 25% seen once. With V trimmed by 10 bases and J by 2 bases, 9 bases remained unmatched. The CDR3 extends over 14 amino acids. The germline gives CDR1 ENHRY, CDR2 SYGVKD. This TCR was recovered from an adult woman who had mild COVID-19 (a few samples of this study predate the infection). Cell type and time point are not known. The chain recombines TRBV10-3 with TRBJ1-1; TRBD1 agrees at 8 bases. Sequencing input: PBMCs or a T cell subset sorted from them (not recorded which). The chain's CDR3 is CATWTGLGNTEAFF. CDR3 in DNA: TGTGCCACCTGGACAGGGCTTGGTAACACTGAAGCTTTCTTT.